This T cell receptor beta chain was identified in a study of cytomegalovirus exposure and HLA in healthy donors. The PCR ran on 60 Vbeta and 13 Jbeta primers. Sequenced by immunoSEQ multiplex PCR; TCRdb stores in-frame clones only, minus some. Seen here are roughly 170,000 clones, approximately 80% observed once, and the top ten hold 0.7% to 0.95%. The V gene's germline CDR1 is KGHSH and CDR2 LQKENI. With 3 bases clipped from V and 0 bases from J, the junction kept 1 base outside the gene matches. This CDR3 contains 15 residues. Study findings and constraints: Most TCR sequences showed up rarely, but some public TCRs showed up in many donors. Among CMV-associated TCR beta chains, most appeared HLA-restricted in a later analysis. The authors later found HLA-associated TCR beta chains more clonally expanded than equally common others. A few chains tied to CMV proved CMV antigen-specific in vitro.

With respect to this clone: What it recognizes is unknown.

The sequenced material came from PBMCs. The TCR was taken from a woman younger than 35 in good health and CMV-seronegative. The chain couples TRBV18 to TRBJ1-5; 8 nucleotides line up with TRBD1. The CDR3 here is CASSPGQVSNQPQHF. The CDR3 coding sequence is TGTGCCAGCTCACCGGGACAGGTTAGCAATCAGCCCCAGCATTTT.